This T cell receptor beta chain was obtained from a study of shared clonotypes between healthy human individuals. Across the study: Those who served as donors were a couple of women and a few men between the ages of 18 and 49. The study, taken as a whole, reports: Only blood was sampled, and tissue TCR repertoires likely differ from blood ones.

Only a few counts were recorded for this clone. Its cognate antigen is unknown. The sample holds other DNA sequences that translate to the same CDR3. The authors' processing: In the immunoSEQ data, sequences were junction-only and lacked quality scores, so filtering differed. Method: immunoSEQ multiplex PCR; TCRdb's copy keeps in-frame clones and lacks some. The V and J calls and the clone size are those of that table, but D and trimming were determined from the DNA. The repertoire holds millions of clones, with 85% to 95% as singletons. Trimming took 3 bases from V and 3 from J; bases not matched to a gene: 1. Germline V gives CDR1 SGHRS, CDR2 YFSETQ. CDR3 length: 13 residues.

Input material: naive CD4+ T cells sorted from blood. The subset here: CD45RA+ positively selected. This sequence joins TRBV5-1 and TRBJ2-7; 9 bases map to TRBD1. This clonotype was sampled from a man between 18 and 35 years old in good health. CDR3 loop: CASSSGQGYEQYF. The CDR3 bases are TGCGCCAGCAGCTCGGGACAGGGCTACGAGCAGTACTTC.